This is a list of T cell receptor beta chains from one sample in a study of blood T cell repertoires in COVID-19. The protocol was immunoSEQ multiplex PCR, while the TCRdb copy is restricted to in-frame clones and leaves out a portion. The sample records about 220,000 clones, around 84% being singletons. The sample was peripheral blood. These receptors all come from a young man with active or convalescent COVID-19. The CDR3 runs from the conserved cysteine through the conserved F or W. The D gene is left open where the match is weak. For some rows the clone size is stated as once, few or many, or as a class when expanded; others skip it.

TRBV18	-	TRBJ1-5	TRBD1	CASSPGDRARNQPQHF	TGTGCCAGCTCACCAGGGGACAGGGCCCGGAATCAGCCCCAGCATTTT
TRBV7-3	-	TRBJ1-3	-	CASSSPGFGNTIYF	TGTGCCAGCAGCTCGCCAGGGTTTGGAAACACCATATATTTT
TRBV30	-	TRBJ1-5	-	CAGCQPQHF	TGTGCCGGCTGTCAGCCCCAGCATTTT
TRBV28	-	TRBJ1-1	TRBD1	CASTQRTGTANTEAFF	TGTGCCAGCACCCAACGTACCGGGACAGCCAACACTGAAGCTTTCTTT
TRBV30	once	TRBJ1-5	TRBD1	CAWTRAGGHQPQHF	TGTGCCTGGACTCGGGCAGGGGGCCATCAGCCCCAGCATTTT
TRBV19	-	TRBJ2-7	-	CASRGKQTYEQYF	TGTGCCAGTCGGGGAAAACAAACCTACGAGCAGTACTTC
TRBV7-9	-	TRBJ1-6	-	CASSLGVGEDSPLHF	TGTGCCAGCAGCTTAGGGGTGGGGGAGGATTCACCCCTCCACTTT
TRBV24-1	-	TRBJ2-7	TRBD1	CATSGTGGPYEQYF	TGTGCCACCAGTGGGACAGGGGGCCCCTACGAGCAGTACTTC
TRBV19	-	TRBJ2-1	-	CASSRRTGITYNEQFF	TGTGCCAGTAGTAGAAGGACGGGGATTACCTACAATGAGCAGTTCTTC
TRBV7-3	-	TRBJ2-7	TRBD1	CASSLFATGSYEQYF	TGTGCCAGCAGCTTATTCGCGACAGGGTCCTACGAGCAGTACTTC